What follows are 22 T cell receptor beta chains derived from one specimen sequenced in a study of control samples from healthy donors and cancer patients. Sequenced by immunoSEQ multiplex PCR; TCRdb stores in-frame clones only, minus some. The sample holds 150,000 to 200,000 clones, more than 90% seen once. The material sequenced was blood. The receptors shown here come from a man younger than 45 in good health.

This chain connects TRBV28 to TRBJ2-6; D gene unclear. CDR1 is MDHEN and CDR2 is SYDVKM in the germline V gene. The CDR3 contains 14 residues. The V gene lost 2 bases and the J gene lost 0 bases, with 2 bases spanning the gap. The CDR3 here is CASSLSSGANVLTF. DNA of the CDR3: TGTGCCAGCAGTTTAAGCTCTGGGGCCAACGTCCTGACTTTC.

The rearrangement joins TRBV7-2 to TRBJ2-1; D gene unclear. The CDR3 runs 12 residues. V was clipped by 4 bases and J by 2 bases, with 3 bases between them. Germline V gene lookup returns CDR1 SGHTA and CDR2 FQGNSA. Here the CDR3 DNA reads TGTGCCAGCAGCTCCACCTACAATGAGCAGTTCTTC. It specifies CASSSTYNEQFF.

The V gene is TRBV3-1 (or the pseudogene TRBV3-2), the J gene TRBJ1-4, with D possibly matching TRBD1 (6 bases). The CDR3 is made up of 13 amino acids. CDR1 is LGHDT and CDR2 is YNNKEL in the germline V gene (reference sequence). V gave up 0 bases and J gave up 10 bases, with 9 bases separating them. The CDR3 DNA reads TGTGCCAGCAGCCAAGATTTGGGGGCAAAACTGTTTTTT. It is translated as CASSQDLGAKLFF.

This chain joins TRBV6-1 and TRBJ2-7, with 14 bases aligning to TRBD2. This CDR3 contains 15 residues. The V gene's germline CDR1 is MNHNS and CDR2 SASEGT. V was clipped by 2 bases and J by 5 bases; unmatched bases: 2. For the CDR3, the DNA is TGTGCCAGCAGTGAACCGGGACTAGCGGGAGACGAGCAGTACTTC. This translates into CASSEPGLAGDEQYF.

This clone was seen once. The V and J genes are TRBV6-6 and TRBJ2-1, with 9 bases fitting TRBD2. The CDR3 length is 15 residues. The V gene's germline CDR1 is MNHNY and CDR2 SVGAGI (reference sequence). The junction had 5 bases not matched to a gene; V was cut back by 6 bases and J by 2 bases. CDR3 in DNA: TGTGCCAGCAGGGTCGGCGGGGGGGCCTACAATGAGCAGTTCTTC. Residues: CASRVGGGAYNEQFF.

This chain uses TRBV5-4 with TRBJ1-3, with no clear D. Germline CDR1 is SGHNT and CDR2 is YYREEE (reference sequence). Trimming shortened V by 0 bases and J by 0 bases, and 4 bases separated the two germline ends. This CDR3 is 14 amino acids long. CDR3 DNA sequence: TGTGCCAGCAGCTTGGACAGCTCTGGAAACACCATATATTTT. It codes for CASSLDSSGNTIYF.

With regard to this clone: Different DNA sequences within this sample yield the same CDR3. The rearrangement uses TRBV27 and TRBJ1-1, with D unclear. The length of the CDR3 is 14 residues. V dropped 2 bases and J dropped 6 bases, with 13 bases sitting between them. Germline V lookup: CDR1 MNHEY, CDR2 SMNVEV (reference sequence). The chain's CDR3 is CASSLESRSAEAFF. CDR3 coding DNA: TGTGCCAGCAGTTTAGAGAGTAGGAGTGCTGAAGCTTTCTTT.

This chain's CDR3 is CASSGGVRPRGNQPQHF. The CDR3 coding sequence is TGTGCCAGCAGTGGGGGGGTCCGGCCCCGAGGCAATCAGCCCCAGCATTTT. The chain recombines TRBV2 with TRBJ1-5; possibly TRBD1 for D (5 bases). Trimming shortened V by 4 bases and J by 2 bases, and 18 bases separated the two germline ends. Germline CDR1 and CDR2: SNHLY and FYNNEI. The CDR3 is made up of 17 amino acids.

This clone was observed a single time. The chain couples TRBV5-1 to TRBJ2-3; D is unclear. V dropped 3 bases and J dropped 2 bases, with 13 bases sitting between them. The CDR3 is 15 residues long. The germline gives CDR1 SGHRS, CDR2 YFSETQ. Written as DNA, the CDR3 is TGCGCCAGCAGCTCGGTGGTGGCGGTCACAGATACGCAGTATTTT. Its translation: CASSSVVAVTDTQYF. Full variable domain (rest looked up from reference TRBV5-1 and TRBJ2-3): KAGVTQTPRYLIKTRGQQVTLSCSPISGHRSVSWYQQTPGQGLQFLFEYFSETQRNKGNFPGRFSGRQFSNSRSEMNVSTLELGDSALYLCASSSVVAVTDTQYFGPGTRLTVL.

J is TRBJ2-2 and V is TRBV28; no clear D. CDR1 MDHEN and CDR2 SYDVKM come from the germline V gene. The ends were cut back, 5 bases at V and 8 bases at J, with 12 bases in the middle. The CDR3 consists of 13 residues. CDR3 in DNA: TGTGCCAGCAGTCCATTGAGTGGGGGGGAGCTGTTTTTT. It codes for CASSPLSGGELFF.

The chain combines TRBV12-3 or TRBV12-4 with TRBJ1-1, with 7 bases aligning to TRBD1. V lost 7 bases, J lost 4 bases, and 6 bases stayed unmatched. CDR3 length: 13 residues. CDR3 protein: CASNIRGGTEAFF. The CDR3 region has the DNA TGTGCCAGCAATATCAGGGGGGGCACTGAAGCTTTCTTT.

The chain has TRBV5-4 and TRBJ2-1; tentatively, D is TRBD1 or TRBD2 (6 bases each). Germline CDR1 is SGHNT and CDR2 is YYREEE (reference sequence). V lost 6 bases and J 5 bases, leaving 12 bases between the germline ends. The CDR3 spans 13 residues. The chain's CDR3 is CASTEEGDNEQFF. The CDR3 DNA is TGTGCCAGCACCGAGGAGGGGGACAATGAGCAGTTCTTC.

V gene TRBV5-8 combines with J gene TRBJ1-5; tentative D call: TRBD1 (5 bases). The V end was cut by 1 base, the J end by 7 bases, with 9 bases between. CDR1 SGHTS and CDR2 YDEGEE come from the germline V gene. The CDR3 runs to 13 residues. As DNA, the CDR3 is TGTGCCAGCAGCTTGCAGGGTGGGCAGCCCCAGCATTTT. This codes for CASSLQGGQPQHF.

This clone was found a few times. The chain uses TRBV7-9 and TRBJ2-3; 7 bases are a match to TRBD2. Germline values: CDR1 SEHNR, CDR2 FQNEAQ (reference sequence). CDR3 length: 16 amino acids. The V segment lost 2 bases and the J segment 8 bases; nucleotides outside the gene matches: 13. CDR3 DNA: TGTGCCAGCAGCTTAAAGGTCCGACTAGCTGGGGGTACGCAGTATTTT. Amino acid sequence: CASSLKVRLAGGTQYF. The complete variable domain, with remaining parts taken from reference TRBV7-9 and TRBJ2-3, reads DTGVSQNPRHKITKRGQNVTFRCDPISEHNRLYWYRQTLGQGPEFLTYFQNEAQLEKSRLLSDRFSAERPKGSFSTLEIQRTEQGDSAMYLCASSLKVRLAGGTQYFGPGTRLTVL.

This sequence joins TRBV6-5 and TRBJ2-5; tentatively, D is TRBD1 (5 bases). This CDR3 region has 14 residues. Germline V CDR1 and CDR2: MNHEY, SVGAGI. V lost 5 bases and J 5 bases, leaving 15 bases between the germline ends. The CDR3, as DNA: TGTGCCAGCAGTCCACCCCAGGGTTTGGAGACCCAGTACTTC. This gives the protein CASSPPQGLETQYF.

The V gene is TRBV21-1, the J gene TRBJ1-5. TRBV21-1 is labeled a pseudogene. The CDR3 contains 12 residues. The CDR3 protein is CASRNSNQPQHF. CDR3 nucleotides: TGTGCCAGCAGGAATAGCAATCAGCCCCAGCATTTT.

This chain connects TRBV6-5 to TRBJ1-5; TRBD1 matches at 8 bases. V dropped 2 bases and J dropped 7; count of bases not matched to a gene: 4. Germline lookup yields CDR1 MNHEY and CDR2 SVGAGI. The CDR3 runs to 14 residues. Here the CDR3 reads CASSYTGGNQPQHF. CDR3 bases: TGTGCCAGCAGTTACACAGGGGGTAACCAGCCCCAGCATTTT.

The rearrangement joins TRBV12-3 or TRBV12-4 to TRBJ1-2; D is unclear. The CDR3 contains 13 residues. V was cut by 6 bases and J by 4 bases, with 12 bases left in between. The CDR3 coding sequence is TGTGCCAGCAGCTCTGCCGGGCCCTATGGCTACACCTTC. Translated, it gives CASSSAGPYGYTF.

The J gene is TRBJ1-5, the V gene TRBV4-3; 7 bases align to TRBD1. The V and J ends lost 0 bases and 6 bases, in that order; junction bases with no gene match: 8. The CDR3 spans 16 residues. The germline V gene has CDR1 LGHNA and CDR2 YSLEER. CDR3 region: CASSQEISAGGQPQHF. The CDR3 DNA reads TGCGCCAGCAGCCAAGAAATTTCGGCAGGGGGTCAGCCCCAGCATTTT.

The table lists this clone with a count of one. The rearrangement joins TRBV28 to TRBJ2-2; TRBD2 is a possible D gene (5 bases). Germline CDR1 MDHEN, CDR2 SYDVKM. This CDR3 contains 14 residues. V shed 3 bases and J shed 6 bases, with 11 bases lying between them. The CDR3, as DNA: TGTGCCAGCAGTTTGGTAGTCGGGGCCGGGGAGCTGTTTTTT. Its protein product is CASSLVVGAGELFF.

CDR3 residues: CASKGGLGVAFF. Here the CDR3 DNA reads TGTGCCAGTAAGGGGGGCCTAGGCGTGGCTTTCTTT. This chain connects TRBV19 to TRBJ1-1, with D possibly TRBD1 on 6 matching bases. The length of the CDR3 is 12 residues. The V end lost 7 bases, the J end lost 11 bases, and 17 bases lay between the germline ends. The V gene's germline CDR1 is LNHDA and CDR2 SQIVND (reference sequence).

The CDR3 loop reads CASSLVGRQGHGYTF. In nucleotides, the CDR3 is TGTGCCAGCAGCTTAGTCGGTCGGCAGGGACACGGCTACACCTTC. The chain recombines TRBV7-2 with TRBJ1-2; possible D gene TRBD1, 6 bases. Germline V lookup: CDR1 SGHTA, CDR2 FQGNSA. The ends were cut back, 1 base at V and 8 bases at J, with 17 bases in the middle. The CDR3 is 15 residues long. The full variable domain, in which reference TRBV7-2 and TRBJ1-2 provide the parts outside the CDR3, is GAGVSQSPSNKVTEKGKDVELRCDPISGHTALYWYRQSLGQGLEFLIYFQGNSAPDKSGLPSDRFSAERTGGSVSTLTIQRTQQEDSAVYLCASSLVGRQGHGYTFGSGTRLTVV.